The rows below give T cell receptor beta chains drawn from one sample of a study of OX40 agonist ivuxolimab in advanced cancers. Profiled with immunoSEQ multiplex PCR; TCRdb holds only in-frame clones, not every one. Of around 25,000 clones listed, 80% to 90% are singletons. The starting material was CD4+ or CD8+ T cells sorted from blood, obtained in a trial of the OX40 agonist ivuxolimab. These receptors were taken from an adult with an advanced solid tumor such as melanoma, head and neck, liver or kidney cancer. The CDR3 runs from the conserved cysteine through the conserved F or W. Each record gives: V gene, clone size, D gene, CDR3 length, J gene, CDR3 protein, CDR3 DNA. The D gene is left open where the match is weak. Clone sizes are given selectively: once, few, many, or a class where the clone is expanded.

TRBV7-8	-	TRBD1	16	TRBJ1-1	CASSLYARQGGTEAFF	TGTGCCAGCAGCCTATACGCCCGACAGGGAGGGACTGAAGCTTTCTTT
TRBV28	-	-	15	TRBJ2-1	CASSLDPSSYNEQFF	TGTGCCAGCAGTTTAGATCCGAGCTCCTACAATGAGCAGTTCTTC
TRBV9	-	TRBD2	15	TRBJ2-5	CASSASGGPKETQYF	TGTGCCAGCAGCGCTAGCGGGGGGCCGAAAGAGACCCAGTACTTC
TRBV6-5	-	TRBD2	15	TRBJ2-3	CASSLAGVPTDTQYF	TGTGCCAGCAGCTTAGCGGGGGTCCCCACAGATACGCAGTATTTT
TRBV4-3	once	-	15	TRBJ2-1	CASSQLRDGYNEQFF	TGCGCCAGCAGCCAATTAAGGGACGGTTACAATGAGCAGTTCTTC
TRBV19	-	-	13	TRBJ1-2	CASSIGDTYGYTF	TGTGCCAGTAGTATAGGGGACACCTATGGCTACACCTTC
TRBV15	once	TRBD1	14	TRBJ1-4	CATSRVRGREKLFF	TGTGCCACCAGCAGAGTTAGGGGGCGGGAAAAACTGTTTTTT
TRBV11-3	-	-	13	TRBJ2-7	CASSPPGNYEQYF	TGTGCCAGCAGCCCTCCAGGAAACTACGAGCAGTACTTC
TRBV6-9	once	-	16	TRBJ1-5	CASSEARWGVNQPQHF	TGTGCCAGCAGTGAAGCGCGGTGGGGAGTCAATCAGCCCCAGCATTTT
TRBV4-1	-	TRBD1	17	TRBJ2-7	CASSQDITGTGAYEQYF	TGCGCCAGCAGCCAAGATATAACCGGGACAGGTGCCTACGAGCAGTACTTC
TRBV5-1	-	-	15	TRBJ2-1	CASSPRPTSYNEQFF	TGCGCCAGCAGCCCCCGTCCCACTAGCTACAATGAGCAGTTCTTC
TRBV4-3	-	-	16	TRBJ1-5	CASSQDSGAAGQPQHF	TGCGCCAGCAGCCAAGATTCGGGGGCCGCCGGTCAGCCCCAGCATTTT
TRBV27	once	-	12	TRBJ2-7	CASSSGHYEQYF	TGTGCCAGCAGTTCGGGACATTACGAGCAGTACTTC
TRBV11-2	once	-	18	TRBJ2-7	CASSLDPSYRARYYEQYF	TGTGCCAGCAGCTTAGACCCAAGTTACAGGGCCCGATACTACGAGCAGTACTTC
TRBV11-2	once	-	16	TRBJ2-3	CASSLGVGTVTDTQYF	TGTGCCAGCAGCTTAGGGGTCGGGACCGTCACAGATACGCAGTATTTT
TRBV4-1	-	TRBD2	17	TRBJ2-7	CASSQGPLAGKEYEQYF	TGCGCCAGCAGCCAAGGTCCCCTAGCGGGAAAGGAGTACGAGCAGTACTTC
TRBV4-1	-	TRBD1	18	TRBJ1-3	CASSLGQGLEDSGNTIYF	TGCGCCAGCAGCCTGGGACAGGGGCTGGAAGACTCTGGAAACACCATATATTTT
TRBV9	-	-	15	TRBJ2-5	CASSVVDRGLETQYF	TGTGCCAGCAGCGTAGTGGACCGGGGGCTGGAGACCCAGTACTTC
TRBV6-5	once	-	15	TRBJ2-3	CASSPPAGRADTQYF	TGTGCCAGCAGTCCGCCAGCGGGTCGCGCAGATACGCAGTATTTT
TRBV7-9	-	-	16	TRBJ1-2	CASSYPPFAGTYGYTF	TGTGCCAGCAGCTACCCTCCCTTTGCAGGAACCTATGGCTACACCTTC
TRBV27	-	-	14	TRBJ1-1	CASSSPAGATEAFF	TGTGCCAGCAGTTCCCCGGCAGGGGCCACTGAAGCTTTCTTT
TRBV7-9	-	-	15	TRBJ1-4	CASKKGGATNEKLFF	TGTGCCAGCAAGAAAGGGGGGGCAACTAATGAAAAACTGTTTTTT
TRBV27	-	-	17	TRBJ1-6	CASSLSSASSYNSPLHF	TGTGCCAGCAGTTTATCGTCGGCGAGCTCCTATAATTCACCCCTCCACTTT
TRBV25-1	-	TRBD2	15	TRBJ2-3	CASDPSGGATDTQYF	TGTGCCAGCGACCCTAGCGGGGGGGCGACAGATACGCAGTATTTT
TRBV5-5	-	-	13	TRBJ1-2	CASSQYVSGGYTF	TGTGCCAGCAGCCAGTATGTCTCTGGTGGCTACACCTTC
TRBV27	few	-	14	TRBJ2-3	CASSRRGGTDTQYF	TGTGCCAGCTCAAGGAGGGGGGGCACAGATACGCAGTATTTT
TRBV9	-	-	15	TRBJ1-1	CASSSSPSGNTEAFF	TGTGCCAGCAGCTCCTCCCCCAGTGGGAACACTGAAGCTTTCTTT
TRBV5-1	-	TRBD1	15	TRBJ2-1	CASSLRTGSSNEQFF	TGCGCCAGCAGCTTACGGACAGGGTCTAGTAATGAGCAGTTCTTC
TRBV11-2	-	-	12	TRBJ2-1	CASSFTRNEQFF	TGTGCCAGCAGCTTCACCCGAAATGAGCAGTTCTTC
TRBV7-8	-	TRBD2	15	TRBJ2-7	CASSLGTSGTYEQYF	TGTGCCAGCAGCTTAGGGACTAGCGGGACCTACGAGCAGTACTTC
TRBV27	-	-	13	TRBJ1-5	CASSPGWYQPQHF	TGTGCCAGCAGCCCCGGGTGGTATCAGCCCCAGCATTTT
TRBV15	-	TRBD1	17	TRBJ2-7	CATSRAKFGTGFYEQYF	TGTGCCACCAGCAGAGCTAAGTTCGGGACAGGGTTCTACGAGCAGTACTTC
TRBV27	-	TRBD1	14	TRBJ1-2	CASCRGRDSYGYTF	TGTGCCAGCTGTAGAGGCCGGGACAGCTATGGCTACACCTTC
TRBV5-1	-	TRBD2	17	TRBJ2-7	CASSLGKAGADAYEQYF	TGCGCCAGCAGCTTGGGGAAAGCGGGGGCGGATGCCTACGAACAGTACTTC
TRBV19	-	-	14	TRBJ2-3	CASSSWGGIDTQYF	TGTGCCAGTAGTTCGTGGGGGGGCATCGATACGCAGTATTTT
TRBV7-3	-	-	16	TRBJ1-4	CASSLPRVGTNEKLFF	TGTGCCAGCAGCTTACCCAGGGTTGGAACTAATGAAAAACTGTTTTTT
TRBV5-6	once	-	14	TRBJ1-3	CASSDGSSGNTIYF	TGTGCCAGCAGCGACGGGTCATCTGGAAACACCATATATTTT
TRBV7-8	once	-	13	TRBJ1-4	CASSSGGYEKLFF	TGTGCCAGCAGCTCTGGGGGTTATGAAAAACTGTTTTTT
TRBV9	-	TRBD2	19	TRBJ2-1	CASSAGRGTSGSPNNEQFF	TGTGCCAGCAGCGCCGGGAGGGGGACTAGCGGGAGCCCTAACAATGAGCAGTTCTTC
TRBV7-1	-	-	16	TRBJ2-7	CASSLGSASSSYEQYF	TGTGCCAGCAGCTTAGGGTCGGCTTCGAGCTCCTACGAGCAGTACTTC
TRBV4-3	-	-	14	TRBJ1-2	CASSQVGGAGGYTF	TGCGCCAGCAGCCAAGTGGGGGGGGCTGGAGGCTACACCTTC
TRBV6-4	-	TRBD1	15	TRBJ2-1	CASSARDSSYNEQFF	TGTGCCAGCAGTGCCCGGGACAGCTCCTACAATGAGCAGTTCTTC
TRBV10-2	-	-	15	TRBJ2-3	CASAQGITVADTQYF	TGCGCCAGCGCCCAGGGGATCACAGTCGCAGATACGCAGTATTTT
TRBV6-6	-	-	11	TRBJ2-4	CASSSENIQYF	TGTGCCAGCAGTTCTGAAAACATTCAGTACTTC
TRBV28	-	TRBD2	14	TRBJ2-5	CASRSSGRQETQYF	TGTGCCAGCAGATCTAGCGGGAGGCAAGAGACCCAGTACTTC
TRBV7-9	-	-	15	TRBJ1-2	CASSSAAFNVDGYTF	TGTGCCAGCAGCTCAGCAGCCTTTAATGTGGATGGCTACACCTTC
TRBV27	-	-	14	TRBJ1-5	CASSLTPPHQPQHF	TGTGCCAGCAGCTTAACCCCTCCCCACCAGCCCCAGCATTTT
TRBV4-3	-	-	18	TRBJ2-2	CANSQDPPGGPNTGELFF	TGCGCCAACAGCCAAGATCCCCCCGGGGGCCCGAACACCGGGGAGCTGTTTTTT
TRBV27	-	-	17	TRBJ1-1	CASSLSFLAGLNTEAFF	TGTGCCAGCAGTTTATCCTTCCTCGCTGGACTGAACACTGAAGCTTTCTTT
TRBV19	-	-	18	TRBJ1-1	CASSNHRGEEGYSAEAFF	TGTGCCAGTAGTAACCATAGGGGGGAGGAGGGGTATTCGGCTGAAGCTTTCTTT